This TCR beta chain was found in a study of blood T cell repertoires in COVID-19. Overall study context: The cDNA or gDNA used as material had been derived from T cells, B-cell-depleted T cells, or PBMCs.

The V segment lost 0 bases and the J segment 3 bases; nucleotides outside the gene matches: 5. The CDR3 spans 16 residues. The germline CDR1 and CDR2 sequences are SGHAT and FQNNGV. The study drew participants aged about 18 to 95 years from some 25 US areas. Data came from immunoSEQ multiplex PCR; TCRdb stores just in-frame clones and leaves some out. Altogether about 140,000 clones are present, approximately 84% being singletons, with the ten largest covering 1.5% to 2%. The chain links TRBV11-2 to TRBJ2-1; 7 bases are shared with TRBD1. Sequenced input: PBMCs or T cells enriched from blood (not recorded which). This clonotype originated in a woman between 18 and 30 years old who had been exposed to COVID-19. CDR3 residues: CASSLDLAGGYNEQFF. The CDR3 bases are TGTGCCAGCAGCTTAGATCTGGCAGGGGGCTACAATGAGCAGTTCTTC.